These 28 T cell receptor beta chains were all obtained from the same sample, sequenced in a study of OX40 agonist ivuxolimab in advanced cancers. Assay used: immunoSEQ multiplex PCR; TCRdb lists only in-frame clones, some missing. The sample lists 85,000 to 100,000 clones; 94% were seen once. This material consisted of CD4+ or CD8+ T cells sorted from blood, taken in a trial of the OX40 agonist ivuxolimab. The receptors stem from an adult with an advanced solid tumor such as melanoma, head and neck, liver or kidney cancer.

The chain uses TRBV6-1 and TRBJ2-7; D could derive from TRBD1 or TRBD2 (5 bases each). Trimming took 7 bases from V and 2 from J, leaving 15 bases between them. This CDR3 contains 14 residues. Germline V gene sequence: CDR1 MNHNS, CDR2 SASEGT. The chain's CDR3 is CASTRDQLTYEQYF. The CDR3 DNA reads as TGTGCCAGCACGAGGGACCAATTAACCTACGAGCAGTACTTC.

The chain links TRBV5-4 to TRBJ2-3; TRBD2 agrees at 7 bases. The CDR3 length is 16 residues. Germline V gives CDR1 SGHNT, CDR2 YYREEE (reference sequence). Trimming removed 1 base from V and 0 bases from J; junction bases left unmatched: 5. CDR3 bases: TGTGCCAGCAGCTTGCTCGGCGGGGGAAGCACAGATACGCAGTATTTT. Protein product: CASSLLGGGSTDTQYF.

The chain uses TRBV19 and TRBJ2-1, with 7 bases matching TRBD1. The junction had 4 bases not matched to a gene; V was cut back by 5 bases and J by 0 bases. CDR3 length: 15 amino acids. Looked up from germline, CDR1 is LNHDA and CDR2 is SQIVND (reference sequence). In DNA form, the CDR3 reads TGTGCCAGTAGTCAACGGACAGGCTCCTACAATGAGCAGTTCTTC. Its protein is CASSQRTGSYNEQFF.

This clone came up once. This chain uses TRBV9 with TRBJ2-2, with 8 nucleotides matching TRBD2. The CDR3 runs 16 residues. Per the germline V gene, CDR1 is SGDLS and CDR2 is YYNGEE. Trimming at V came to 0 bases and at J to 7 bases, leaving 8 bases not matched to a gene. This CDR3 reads CASSVDGRAGIGELFF. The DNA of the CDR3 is TGTGCCAGCAGCGTAGACGGGAGGGCCGGAATCGGGGAGCTGTTTTTT.

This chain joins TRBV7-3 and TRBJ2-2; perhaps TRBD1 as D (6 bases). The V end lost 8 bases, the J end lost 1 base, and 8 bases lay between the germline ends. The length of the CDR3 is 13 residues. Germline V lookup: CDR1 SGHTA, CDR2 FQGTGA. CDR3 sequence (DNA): TGTGCCAGCGCGGACAGGAACACCGGGGAGCTGTTTTTT. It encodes CASADRNTGELFF.

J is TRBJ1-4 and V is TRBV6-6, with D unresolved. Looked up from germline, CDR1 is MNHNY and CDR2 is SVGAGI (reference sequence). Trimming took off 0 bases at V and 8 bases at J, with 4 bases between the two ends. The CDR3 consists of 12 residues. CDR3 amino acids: CASSYSPEKLFF. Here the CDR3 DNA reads TGTGCCAGCAGTTACTCTCCCGAAAAACTGTTTTTT.

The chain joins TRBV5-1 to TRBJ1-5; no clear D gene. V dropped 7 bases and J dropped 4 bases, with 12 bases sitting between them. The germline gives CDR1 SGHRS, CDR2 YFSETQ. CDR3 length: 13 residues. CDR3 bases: TGCGCCAGCTCCCTGCGGGGTAATCAGCCCCAGCATTTT. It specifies CASSLRGNQPQHF.

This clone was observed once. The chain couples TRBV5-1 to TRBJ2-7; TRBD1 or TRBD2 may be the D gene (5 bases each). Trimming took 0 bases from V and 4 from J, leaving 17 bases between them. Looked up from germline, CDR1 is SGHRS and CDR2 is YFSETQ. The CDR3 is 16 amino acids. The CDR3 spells CASSLEGLGTTYEQYF. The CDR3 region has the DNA TGCGCCAGCAGCTTGGAGGGGCTGGGGACCACATACGAGCAGTACTTC.

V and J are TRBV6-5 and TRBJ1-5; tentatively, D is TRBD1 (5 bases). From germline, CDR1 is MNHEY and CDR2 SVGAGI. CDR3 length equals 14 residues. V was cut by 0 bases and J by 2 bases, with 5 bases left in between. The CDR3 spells CASSYSQGNQPQHF. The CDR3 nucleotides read TGTGCCAGCAGTTACTCACAGGGCAATCAGCCCCAGCATTTT.

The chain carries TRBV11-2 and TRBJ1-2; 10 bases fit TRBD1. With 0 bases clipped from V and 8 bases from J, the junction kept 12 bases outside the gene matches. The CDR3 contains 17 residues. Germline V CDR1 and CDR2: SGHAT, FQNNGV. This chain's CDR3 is CASSLEISRQGAEGYTF. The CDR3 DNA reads TGTGCCAGCAGCTTAGAGATCTCCAGACAGGGGGCCGAGGGCTACACCTTC.

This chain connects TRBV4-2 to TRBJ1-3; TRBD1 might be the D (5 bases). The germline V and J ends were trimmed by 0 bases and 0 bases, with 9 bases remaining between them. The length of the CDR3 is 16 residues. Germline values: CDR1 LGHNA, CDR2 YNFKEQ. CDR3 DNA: TGTGCCAGCAGCCAAGATGTCAGGGCCTCTGGAAACACCATATATTTT. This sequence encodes CASSQDVRASGNTIYF.

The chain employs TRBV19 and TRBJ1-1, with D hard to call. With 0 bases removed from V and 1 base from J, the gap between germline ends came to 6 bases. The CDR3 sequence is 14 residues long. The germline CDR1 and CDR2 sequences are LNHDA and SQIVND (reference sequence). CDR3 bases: TGTGCCAGTAGTATAGATCACTGGAACACTGAAGCTTTCTTT. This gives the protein CASSIDHWNTEAFF.

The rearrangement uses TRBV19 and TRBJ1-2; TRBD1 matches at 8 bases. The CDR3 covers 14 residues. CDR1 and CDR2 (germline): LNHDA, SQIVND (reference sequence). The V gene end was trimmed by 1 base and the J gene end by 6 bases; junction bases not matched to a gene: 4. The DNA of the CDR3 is TGTGCCAGTAGTATAGCACAGGGGGGACATGGCTACACCTTC. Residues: CASSIAQGGHGYTF. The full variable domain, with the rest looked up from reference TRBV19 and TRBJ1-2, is DGGITQSPKYLFRKEGQNVTLSCEQNLNHDAMYWYRQDPGQGLRLIYYSQIVNDFQKGDIAEGYSVSREKKESFPLTVTSAQKNPTAFYLCASSIAQGGHGYTFGSGTRLTVV.

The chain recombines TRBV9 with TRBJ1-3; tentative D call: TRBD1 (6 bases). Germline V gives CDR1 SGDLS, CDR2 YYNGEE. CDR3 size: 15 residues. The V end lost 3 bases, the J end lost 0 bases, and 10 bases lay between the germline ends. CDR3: CASSAGQTSGNTIYF. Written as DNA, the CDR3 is TGTGCCAGCAGCGCAGGACAGACCTCTGGAAACACCATATATTTT.

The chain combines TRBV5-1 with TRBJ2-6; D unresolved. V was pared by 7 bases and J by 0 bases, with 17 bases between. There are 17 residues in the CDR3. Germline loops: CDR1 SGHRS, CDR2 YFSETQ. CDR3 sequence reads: CASGPRPASSGANVLTF. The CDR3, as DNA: TGCGCCAGCGGCCCGCGCCCCGCCAGCTCTGGGGCCAACGTCCTGACTTTC.

CDR3 sequence: CASSQAGVAGGREQFF. CDR3 coding DNA: TGCGCCAGCAGCCAAGCGGGGGTAGCGGGGGGGCGCGAGCAGTTCTTC. The gene calls are TRBV4-3 and TRBJ2-1; 11 nucleotides match TRBD2. V was pared by 1 base and J by 10 bases, with 9 bases of the junction left unmatched. The length of the CDR3 is 16 residues. Germline CDR1 reads LGHNA; CDR2 reads YSLEER.

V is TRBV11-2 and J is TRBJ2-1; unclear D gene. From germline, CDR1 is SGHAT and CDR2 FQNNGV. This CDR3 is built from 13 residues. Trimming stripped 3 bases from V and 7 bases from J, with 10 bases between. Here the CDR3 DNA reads TGTGCCAGCAGCTTTTCCCTATCGAATGAGCAGTTCTTC. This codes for CASSFSLSNEQFF.

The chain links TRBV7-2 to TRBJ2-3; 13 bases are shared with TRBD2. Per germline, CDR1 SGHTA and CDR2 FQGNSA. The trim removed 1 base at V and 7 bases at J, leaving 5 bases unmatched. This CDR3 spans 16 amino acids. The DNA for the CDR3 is TGTGCCAGCAGCTTAGGCTCCGGGACTAGCGGGAATACGCAGTATTTT. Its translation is CASSLGSGTSGNTQYF.

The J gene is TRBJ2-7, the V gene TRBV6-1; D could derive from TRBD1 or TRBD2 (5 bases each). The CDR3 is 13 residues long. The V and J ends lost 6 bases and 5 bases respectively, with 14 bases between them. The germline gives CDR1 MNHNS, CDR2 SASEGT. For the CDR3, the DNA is TGTGCCAGCAGGGGGACGCAACGCGACGAGCAGTACTTC. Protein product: CASRGTQRDEQYF.

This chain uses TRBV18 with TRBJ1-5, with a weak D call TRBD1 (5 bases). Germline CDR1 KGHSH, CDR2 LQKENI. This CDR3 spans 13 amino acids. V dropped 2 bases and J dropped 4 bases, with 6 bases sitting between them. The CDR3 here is CASSPDRNQPQHF. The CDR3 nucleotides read TGTGCCAGCTCACCAGACAGAAATCAGCCCCAGCATTTT. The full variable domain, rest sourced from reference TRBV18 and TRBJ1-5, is NAGVMQNPRHLVRRRGQEARLRCSPMKGHSHVYWYRQLPEEGLKFMVYLQKENIIDESGMPKERFSAEFPKEGPSILRIQQVVRGDSAAYFCASSPDRNQPQHFGDGTRLSIL.

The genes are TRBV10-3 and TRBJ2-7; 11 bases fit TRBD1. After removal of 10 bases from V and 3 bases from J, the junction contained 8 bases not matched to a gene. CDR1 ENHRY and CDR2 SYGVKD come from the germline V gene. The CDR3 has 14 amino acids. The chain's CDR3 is CATLGTGGFYEQYF. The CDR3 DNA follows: TGTGCCACCCTGGGGACAGGGGGGTTCTACGAGCAGTACTTC.

The CDR3 here is CASSEGLDQPQHF. The CDR3 DNA reads TGTGCCAGCAGTGAGGGGTTAGATCAGCCCCAGCATTTT. The chain combines TRBV2 with TRBJ1-5; no reliable D call. CDR1 SNHLY and CDR2 FYNNEI come from the germline V gene. This CDR3 contains 13 residues. Trimming took off 3 bases at V and 5 bases at J, with 8 bases between the two ends.

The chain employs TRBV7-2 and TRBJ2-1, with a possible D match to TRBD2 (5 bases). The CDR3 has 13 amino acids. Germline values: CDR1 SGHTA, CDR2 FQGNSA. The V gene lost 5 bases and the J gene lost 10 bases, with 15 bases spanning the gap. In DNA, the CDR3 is TGTGCCAGCAGCCCAAGGACGGGGTCGGAGCAGTTCTTC. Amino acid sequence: CASSPRTGSEQFF. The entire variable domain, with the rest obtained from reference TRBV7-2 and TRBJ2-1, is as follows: GAGVSQSPSNKVTEKGKDVELRCDPISGHTALYWYRQSLGQGLEFLIYFQGNSAPDKSGLPSDRFSAERTGGSVSTLTIQRTQQEDSAVYLCASSPRTGSEQFFGPGTRLTVL.

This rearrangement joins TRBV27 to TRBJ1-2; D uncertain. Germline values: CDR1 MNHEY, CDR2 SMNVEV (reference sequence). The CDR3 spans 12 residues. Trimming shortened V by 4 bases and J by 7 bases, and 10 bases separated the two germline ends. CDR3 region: CASSSEVGGYTF. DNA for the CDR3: TGTGCCAGCAGTTCGGAAGTAGGTGGCTACACCTTC.

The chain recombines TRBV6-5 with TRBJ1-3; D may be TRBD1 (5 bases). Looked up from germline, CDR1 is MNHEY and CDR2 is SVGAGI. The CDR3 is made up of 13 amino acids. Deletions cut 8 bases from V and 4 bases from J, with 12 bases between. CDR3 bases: TGTGCCAGCGCACATGGGGGGGGAAACACCATATATTTT. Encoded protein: CASAHGGGNTIYF.

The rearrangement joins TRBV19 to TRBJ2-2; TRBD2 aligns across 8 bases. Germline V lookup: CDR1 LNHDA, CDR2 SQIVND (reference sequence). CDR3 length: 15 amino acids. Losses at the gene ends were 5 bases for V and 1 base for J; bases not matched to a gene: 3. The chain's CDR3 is CASSFSGMNTGELFF. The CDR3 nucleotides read TGTGCCAGTAGTTTTAGCGGGATGAACACCGGGGAGCTGTTTTTT. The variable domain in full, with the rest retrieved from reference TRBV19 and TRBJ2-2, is DGGITQSPKYLFRKEGQNVTLSCEQNLNHDAMYWYRQDPGQGLRLIYYSQIVNDFQKGDIAEGYSVSREKKESFPLTVTSAQKNPTAFYLCASSFSGMNTGELFFGEGSRLTVL.

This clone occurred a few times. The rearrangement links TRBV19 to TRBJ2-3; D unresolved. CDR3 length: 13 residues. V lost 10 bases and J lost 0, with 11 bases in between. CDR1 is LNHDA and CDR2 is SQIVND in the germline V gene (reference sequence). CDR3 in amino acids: CATIDTSTDTQYF. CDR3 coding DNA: TGTGCCACTATTGACACTAGCACAGATACGCAGTATTTT.

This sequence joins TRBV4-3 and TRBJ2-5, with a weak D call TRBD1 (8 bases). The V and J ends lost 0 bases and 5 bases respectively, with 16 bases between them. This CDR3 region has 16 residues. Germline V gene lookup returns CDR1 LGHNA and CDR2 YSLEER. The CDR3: CASSQDWNRGGETQYF. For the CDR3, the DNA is TGCGCCAGCAGCCAAGATTGGAACAGGGGGGGTGAGACCCAGTACTTC.